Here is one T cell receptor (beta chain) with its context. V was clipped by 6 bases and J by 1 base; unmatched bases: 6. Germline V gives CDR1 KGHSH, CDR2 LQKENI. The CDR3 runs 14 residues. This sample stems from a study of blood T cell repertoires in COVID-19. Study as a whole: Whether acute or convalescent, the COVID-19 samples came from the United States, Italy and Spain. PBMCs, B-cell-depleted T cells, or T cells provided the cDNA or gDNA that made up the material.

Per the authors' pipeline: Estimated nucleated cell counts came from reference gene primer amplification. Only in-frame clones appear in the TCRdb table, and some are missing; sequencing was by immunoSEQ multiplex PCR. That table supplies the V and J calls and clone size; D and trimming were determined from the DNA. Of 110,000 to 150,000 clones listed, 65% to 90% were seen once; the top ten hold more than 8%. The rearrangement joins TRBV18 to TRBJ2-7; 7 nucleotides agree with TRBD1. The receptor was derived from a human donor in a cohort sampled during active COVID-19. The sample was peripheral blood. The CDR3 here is CASSRDSRSYEQYF. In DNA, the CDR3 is TGTGCCAGCTCCCGGGACAGTAGATCCTACGAGCAGTACTTC.